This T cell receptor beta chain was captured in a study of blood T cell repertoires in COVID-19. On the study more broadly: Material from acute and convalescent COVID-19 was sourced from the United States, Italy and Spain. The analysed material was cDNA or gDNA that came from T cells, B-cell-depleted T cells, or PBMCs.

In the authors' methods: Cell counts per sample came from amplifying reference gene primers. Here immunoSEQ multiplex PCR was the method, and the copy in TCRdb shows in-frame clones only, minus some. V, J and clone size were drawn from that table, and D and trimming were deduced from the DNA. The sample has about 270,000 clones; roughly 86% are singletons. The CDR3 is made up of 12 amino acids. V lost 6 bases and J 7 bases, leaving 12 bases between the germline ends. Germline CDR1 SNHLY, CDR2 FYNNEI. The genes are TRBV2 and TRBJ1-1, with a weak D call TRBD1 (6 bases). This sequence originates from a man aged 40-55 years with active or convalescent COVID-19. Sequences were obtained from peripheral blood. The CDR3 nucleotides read TGTGCCAGCAGAGCCGGGACACTTGAAGCTTTCTTT. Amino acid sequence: CASRAGTLEAFF.